The 20 T cell receptor beta chains listed next were all sequenced from one sample in a study of shared clonotypes between healthy human individuals. Repertoires were generated with immunoSEQ multiplex PCR, while TCRdb's copy carries only in-frame clones and drops some. The sample consists of 2 million to 3 million clones, roughly 92% of them appearing once. The material sequenced was naive CD4+ T cells sorted from blood. The sample's subset: CD45RA+ positively selected. The receptors were sampled from a man aged 18 to 30 in good health.

This clone was seen only a few times. This chain joins TRBV30 and TRBJ1-6; weak D call: TRBD1 (5 bases). V was cut by 1 base and J by 6 bases, with 16 bases left in between. Germline-derived CDR1 and CDR2 are GTSNPN and SVGIG (reference sequence). The CDR3 has 16 residues. The CDR3 DNA follows: TGTGCCTGGAGTGGCCAAACCGGGACGGGTAATTCACCCCTCCACTTT. It yields the protein CAWSGQTGTGNSPLHF.

The chain has TRBV7-8 and TRBJ1-1; D ambiguous. From germline, CDR1 is SGHVS and CDR2 FQNEAQ. The CDR3 sequence is 12 residues long. Trimming pared 2 bases from V and 5 bases from J, leaving 6 bases between. DNA for the CDR3: TGTGCCAGCAGCTTACCTTTGACTGAAGCTTTCTTT. This gives the protein CASSLPLTEAFF.

The chain recombines TRBV4-1 with TRBJ2-7; weak D call: TRBD1 (6 bases). Trimming removed 1 base at V and 4 bases at J, with 17 bases between. CDR1 and CDR2 (germline): MGHRA, YSYEKL. The CDR3 consists of 16 residues. The CDR3 loop reads CASSQGNTGLSYEQYF. DNA for the CDR3: TGCGCCAGCAGCCAAGGGAATACAGGGCTGTCGTACGAGCAGTACTTC.

This chain links TRBV2 with TRBJ2-1; TRBD2 matches 14 bases. CDR1 is SNHLY, CDR2 FYNNEI, per germline. The length of the CDR3 is 18 residues. V lost 1 base to trimming and J lost 1 base; unmatched junction nucleotides: 3. The CDR3 here is CASSEGLAGGPSYNEQFF. The CDR3, as DNA: TGTGCCAGCAGTGAAGGACTAGCGGGGGGGCCGTCCTACAATGAGCAGTTCTTC.

The gene calls are TRBV10-3 and TRBJ2-7, with a possible D match to TRBD2 (6 bases). Trimming took 2 bases from V and 3 from J, leaving 11 bases between them. From germline, CDR1 is ENHRY and CDR2 SYGVKD. The CDR3 contains 14 residues. The CDR3 sequence: CAISEADYSYEQYF. DNA of the CDR3: TGTGCCATCAGTGAGGCGGACTACAGCTACGAGCAGTACTTC.

The chain employs TRBV19 and TRBJ2-2; D is uncertain. Trimming pared 3 bases from V and 0 bases from J, leaving 8 bases between. Germline CDR1 and CDR2: LNHDA and SQIVND (reference sequence). This CDR3 is built from 15 residues. The CDR3 loop is CASSIVVTNTGELFF. CDR3 sequence (DNA): TGTGCCAGTAGTATCGTAGTAACGAACACCGGGGAGCTGTTTTTT.

J is TRBJ2-2 and V is TRBV5-1; the D call may be TRBD1 or TRBD2 (5 bases each). CDR1 and CDR2 (germline): SGHRS, YFSETQ. V was clipped by 4 bases and J by 4 bases, with 17 bases between them. The CDR3 sequence is 16 residues long. DNA of the CDR3: TGCGCCAGCAGCGCCGGGACGAAAGAAGGCACCGGGGAGCTGTTTTTT. Protein product: CASSAGTKEGTGELFF.

The chain recombines TRBV7-3 with TRBJ2-5; 12 bases fit TRBD2. Trimming cost V 5 bases and J 4 bases; bases outside gene matches: 8. This CDR3 has 16 amino acids. Germline CDR1 SGHTA, CDR2 FQGTGA. This CDR3 is CASSQGLAGQGETQYF. In nucleotides, the CDR3 is TGTGCCAGCAGCCAAGGACTAGCGGGGCAGGGAGAGACCCAGTACTTC. Using reference TRBV7-3 and TRBJ2-5 for the parts outside the CDR3, the full variable domain is GAGVSQTPSNKVTEKGKYVELRCDPISGHTALYWYRQSLGQGPEFLIYFQGTGAADDSGLPNDRFFAVRPEGSVSTLKIQRTERGDSAVYLCASSQGLAGQGETQYFGPGTRLLVL.

The V gene is TRBV7-9, the J gene TRBJ2-2; TRBD2 matches 11 bases. The CDR3 sequence is 14 residues long. Germline CDR1 and CDR2: SEHNR and FQNEAQ (reference sequence). The junction had 3 bases not matched to a gene; V was cut back by 6 bases and J by 6 bases. This chain's CDR3 is CASSSGLAAGELFF. As DNA, the CDR3 is TGTGCCAGCAGTTCGGGACTAGCGGCCGGGGAGCTGTTTTTT. The entire variable domain, with the rest obtained from reference TRBV7-9 and TRBJ2-2, is as follows: DTGVSQNPRHKITKRGQNVTFRCDPISEHNRLYWYRQTLGQGPEFLTYFQNEAQLEKSRLLSDRFSAERPKGSFSTLEIQRTEQGDSAMYLCASSSGLAAGELFFGEGSRLTVL.

This chain joins TRBV7-3 and TRBJ2-3; 7 bases align to TRBD1. Trimming at V came to 2 bases and at J to 3 bases, leaving 5 bases not matched to a gene. Germline V gene sequence: CDR1 SGHTA, CDR2 FQGTGA. The CDR3 extends over 15 amino acids. CDR3 in DNA: TGTGCCAGCAGCTTAGCTAGGGGGCCGACAGATACGCAGTATTTT. This sequence encodes CASSLARGPTDTQYF.

With respect to this clone: Distinct nucleotide sequences in the sample also encode this CDR3. The chain is built from TRBV27 and TRBJ1-1, with D perhaps TRBD1 (5 bases). V lost 3 bases and J 3 bases, leaving 14 bases between the germline ends. Per germline, CDR1 MNHEY and CDR2 SMNVEV (reference sequence). The CDR3 is 15 amino acids. This chain's CDR3 is CASSLGGWGDTEAFF. CDR3 in DNA: TGTGCCAGCAGTTTGGGGGGGTGGGGTGACACTGAAGCTTTCTTT.

The chain has TRBV7-8 and TRBJ2-3; D possibly corresponds to TRBD2 (5 bases). Germline CDR1 is SGHVS and CDR2 is FQNEAQ. V dropped 2 bases and J dropped 1 base, with 16 bases sitting between them. The CDR3 contains 17 residues. CDR3 sequence reads: CASSLLGLLRGTDTQYF. The CDR3 nucleotides are TGTGCCAGCAGCTTACTAGGACTTCTTAGGGGCACAGATACGCAGTATTTT. The full variable domain, in which reference TRBV7-8 and TRBJ2-3 provide the parts outside the CDR3, is GAGVSQSPRYKVAKRGQDVALRCDPISGHVSLFWYQQALGQGPEFLTYFQNEAQLDKSGLPSDRFFAERPEGSVSTLKIQRTQQEDSAVYLCASSLLGLLRGTDTQYFGPGTRLTVL.

The CDR3 region is CAAMRSSGNTIYF. CDR3 nucleotides: TGTGCCGCAATGAGGTCCTCTGGAAACACCATATATTTT. This rearrangement joins TRBV11-2 to TRBJ1-3; D remains unclear. The CDR3 totals 13 residues. Germline V gene lookup returns CDR1 SGHAT and CDR2 FQNNGV. Between the trimmed V and J ends, which lost 11 bases and 0 bases, there was a span of 11 bases.

This rearrangement joins TRBV4-1 to TRBJ1-2; 7 bases align to TRBD1. The V gene end was trimmed by 2 bases and the J gene end by 3 bases; junction bases not matched to a gene: 9. This CDR3 is built from 16 residues. From germline, CDR1 is MGHRA and CDR2 YSYEKL. The CDR3 DNA follows: TGCGCCAGCAGCCAAATAAGTAATGACAGGGACTATGGCTACACCTTC. It codes for CASSQISNDRDYGYTF.

Concerning this clone: Different DNA sequences within this sample yield the same CDR3. The chain employs TRBV18 and TRBJ2-7; 9 nucleotides align to TRBD1. This CDR3 is built from 15 residues. Germline CDR1 and CDR2: KGHSH and LQKENI. V was pared by 2 bases and J by 4 bases, with 6 bases of the junction left unmatched. CDR3 sequence (DNA): TGTGCCAGCTCACCAAAGACAGGGGGATCTTACGAGCAGTACTTC. Amino acid sequence: CASSPKTGGSYEQYF.

CDR3 DNA: TGTGCCAGCAGAAGGGGGACAGGGGCAGATACGCAGTATTTT. Translating gives CASRRGTGADTQYF. The chain links TRBV6-5 to TRBJ2-3; 10 nucleotides align to TRBD1. The germline gives CDR1 MNHEY, CDR2 SVGAGI. The CDR3 spans 14 residues. Losses at the gene ends were 6 bases for V and 4 bases for J; bases not matched to a gene: 4.

The chain employs TRBV10-2 and TRBJ2-1, with no clear D. This CDR3 contains 12 residues. From germline, CDR1 is WSHSY and CDR2 SAAADI. V lost 4 bases and J 5 bases, leaving 6 bases between the germline ends. CDR3 sequence (DNA): TGCGCCAGCAGTGGGTTGGACAATGAGCAGTTCTTC. Translating it yields CASSGLDNEQFF.

The chain is built from TRBV6-1 and TRBJ2-5, with D possibly matching TRBD1 (7 bases). With 6 bases removed from V and 5 bases from J, the gap between germline ends came to 16 bases. CDR1 and CDR2 from the germline V gene are MNHNS and SASEGT. There are 14 residues in the CDR3. The CDR3 protein is CASSPGAGGETQYF. CDR3 sequence (DNA): TGTGCCAGCAGCCCAGGAGCAGGGGGGGAGACCCAGTACTTC.

V and J are TRBV2 and TRBJ2-1; 8 nucleotides line up with TRBD1. Germline CDR1 SNHLY, CDR2 FYNNEI. Germline trimming cut 7 bases from V and 8 bases from J; bases unmatched to any gene: 16. The CDR3 spans 16 residues. The CDR3 here is CASTLSRTGSYDEQFF. CDR3 DNA sequence: TGTGCCAGCACCCTTTCAAGGACAGGGTCCTATGATGAGCAGTTCTTC.

The gene calls are TRBV2 and TRBJ1-2; the D gene is possibly TRBD1 (5 bases). V gave up 6 bases and J gave up 5 bases, with 19 bases separating them. The CDR3 runs 15 residues. Germline lookup yields CDR1 SNHLY and CDR2 FYNNEI. CDR3 nucleotides: TGTGCCAGCAGACTCGGGCGAGGAGGGGAATATGGCTACACCTTC. It encodes CASRLGRGGEYGYTF. The whole variable domain, remainder taken from reference TRBV2 and TRBJ1-2, is EPEVTQTPSHQVTQMGQEVILRCVPISNHLYFYWYRQILGQKVEFLVSFYNNEISEKSEIFDDQFSVERPDGSNFTLKIRSTKLEDSAMYFCASRLGRGGEYGYTFGSGTRLTVV.